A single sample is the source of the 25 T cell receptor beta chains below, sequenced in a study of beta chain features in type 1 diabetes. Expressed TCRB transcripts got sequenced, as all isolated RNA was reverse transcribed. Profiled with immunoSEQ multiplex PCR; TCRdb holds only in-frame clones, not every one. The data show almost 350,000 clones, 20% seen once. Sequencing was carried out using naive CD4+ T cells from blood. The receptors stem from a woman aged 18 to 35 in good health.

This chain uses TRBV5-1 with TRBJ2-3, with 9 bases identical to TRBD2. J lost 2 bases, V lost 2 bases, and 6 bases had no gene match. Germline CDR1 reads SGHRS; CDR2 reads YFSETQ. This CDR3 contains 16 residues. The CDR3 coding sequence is TGCGCCAGCAGCTTACCCCTAGCGGGGTCCACAGATACGCAGTATTTT. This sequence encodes CASSLPLAGSTDTQYF.

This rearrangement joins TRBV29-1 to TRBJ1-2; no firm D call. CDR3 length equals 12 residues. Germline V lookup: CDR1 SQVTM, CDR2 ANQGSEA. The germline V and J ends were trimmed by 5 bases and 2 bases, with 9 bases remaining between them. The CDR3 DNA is TGCAGCGTTCTTGAGGAAAACTATGGCTACACCTTC. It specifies CSVLEENYGYTF. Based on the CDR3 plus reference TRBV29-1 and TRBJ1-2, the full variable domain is SAVISQKPSRDICQRGTSLTIQCQVDSQVTMMFWYRQQPGQSLTLIATANQGSEATYESGFVIDKFPISRPNLTFSTLTVSNMSPEDSSIYLCSVLEENYGYTFGSGTRLTVV.

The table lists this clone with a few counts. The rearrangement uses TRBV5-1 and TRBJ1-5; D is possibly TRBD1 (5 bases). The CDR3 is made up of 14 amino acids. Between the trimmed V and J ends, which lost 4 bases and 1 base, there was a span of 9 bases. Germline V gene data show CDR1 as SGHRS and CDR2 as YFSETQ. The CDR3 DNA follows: TGCGCCAGCAGCCATGGGGGGAGCAATCAGCCCCAGCATTTT. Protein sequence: CASSHGGSNQPQHF.

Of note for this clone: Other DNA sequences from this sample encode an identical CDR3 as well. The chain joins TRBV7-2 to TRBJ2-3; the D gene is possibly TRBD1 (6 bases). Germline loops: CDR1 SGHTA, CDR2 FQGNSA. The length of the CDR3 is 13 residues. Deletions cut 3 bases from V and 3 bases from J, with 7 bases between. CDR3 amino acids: CASSLGATDTQYF. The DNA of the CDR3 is TGTGCCAGCAGCTTGGGGGCAACAGATACGCAGTATTTT. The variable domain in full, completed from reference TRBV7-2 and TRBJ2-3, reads GAGVSQSPSNKVTEKGKDVELRCDPISGHTALYWYRQSLGQGLEFLIYFQGNSAPDKSGLPSDRFSAERTGGSVSTLTIQRTQQEDSAVYLCASSLGATDTQYFGPGTRLTVL.

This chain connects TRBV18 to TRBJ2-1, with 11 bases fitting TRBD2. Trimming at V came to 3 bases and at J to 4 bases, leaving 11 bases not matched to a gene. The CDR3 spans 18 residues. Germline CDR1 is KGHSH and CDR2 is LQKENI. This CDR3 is CASSPRGPGLADYNEQFF. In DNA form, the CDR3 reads TGTGCCAGCTCACCGAGGGGACCGGGACTAGCGGATTACAATGAGCAGTTCTTC. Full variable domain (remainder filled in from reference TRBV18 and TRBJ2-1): NAGVMQNPRHLVRRRGQEARLRCSPMKGHSHVYWYRQLPEEGLKFMVYLQKENIIDESGMPKERFSAEFPKEGPSILRIQQVVRGDSAAYFCASSPRGPGLADYNEQFFGPGTRLTVL.

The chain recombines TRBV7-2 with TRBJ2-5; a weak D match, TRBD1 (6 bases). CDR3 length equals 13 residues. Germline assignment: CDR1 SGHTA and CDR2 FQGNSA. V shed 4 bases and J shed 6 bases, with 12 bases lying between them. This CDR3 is CASSSGGAKTQYF. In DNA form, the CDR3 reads TGTGCCAGCAGCTCTGGGGGCGCGAAGACCCAGTACTTC. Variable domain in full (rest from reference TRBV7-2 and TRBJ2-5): GAGVSQSPSNKVTEKGKDVELRCDPISGHTALYWYRQSLGQGLEFLIYFQGNSAPDKSGLPSDRFSAERTGGSVSTLTIQRTQQEDSAVYLCASSSGGAKTQYFGPGTRLLVL.

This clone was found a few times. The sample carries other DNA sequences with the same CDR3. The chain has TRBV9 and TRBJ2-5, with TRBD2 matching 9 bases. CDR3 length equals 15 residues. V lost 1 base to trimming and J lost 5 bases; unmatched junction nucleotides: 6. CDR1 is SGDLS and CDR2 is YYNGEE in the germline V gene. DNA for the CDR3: TGTGCCAGCAGCGTACAGGCGGGAGGGCCGGAGACCCAGTACTTC. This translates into CASSVQAGGPETQYF. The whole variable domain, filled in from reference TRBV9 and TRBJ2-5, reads DSGVTQTPKHLITATGQRVTLRCSPRSGDLSVYWYQQSLDQGLQFLIQYYNGEERAKGNILERFSAQQFPDLHSELNLSSLELGDSALYFCASSVQAGGPETQYFGPGTRLLVL.

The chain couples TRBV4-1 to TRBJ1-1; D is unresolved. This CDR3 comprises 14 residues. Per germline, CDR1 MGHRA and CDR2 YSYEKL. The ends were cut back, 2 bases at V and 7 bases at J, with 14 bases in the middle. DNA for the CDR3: TGCGCCAGCAGCCAAAAAATTTTGGGCAGTGAAGCTTTCTTT. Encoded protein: CASSQKILGSEAFF.

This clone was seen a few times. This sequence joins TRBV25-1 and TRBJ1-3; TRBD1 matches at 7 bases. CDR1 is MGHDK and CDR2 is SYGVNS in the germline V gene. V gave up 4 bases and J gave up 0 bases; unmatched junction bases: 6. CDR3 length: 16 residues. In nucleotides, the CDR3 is TGTGCCAGCAGTGCGACAGGGCTTGGCTCTGGAAACACCATATATTTT. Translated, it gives CASSATGLGSGNTIYF.

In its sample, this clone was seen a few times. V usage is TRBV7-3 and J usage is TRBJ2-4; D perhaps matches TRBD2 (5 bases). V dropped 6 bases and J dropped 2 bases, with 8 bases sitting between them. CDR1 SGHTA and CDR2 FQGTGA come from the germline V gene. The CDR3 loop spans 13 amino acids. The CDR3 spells CASSRGPKNIQYF. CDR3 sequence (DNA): TGTGCCAGCAGTCGAGGGCCCAAAAACATTCAGTACTTC.

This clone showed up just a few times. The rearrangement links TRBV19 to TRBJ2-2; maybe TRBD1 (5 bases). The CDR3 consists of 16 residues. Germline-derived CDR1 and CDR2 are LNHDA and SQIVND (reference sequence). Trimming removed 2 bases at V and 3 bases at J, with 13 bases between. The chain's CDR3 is CASSIRQSRDTGELFF. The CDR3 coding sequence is TGTGCCAGTAGTATAAGACAGTCCAGGGACACCGGGGAGCTGTTTTTT.

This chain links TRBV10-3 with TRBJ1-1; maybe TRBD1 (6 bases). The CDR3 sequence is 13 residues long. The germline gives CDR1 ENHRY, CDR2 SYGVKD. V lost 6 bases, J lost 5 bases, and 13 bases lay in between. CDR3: CAIRTGPRTEAFF. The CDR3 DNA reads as TGTGCCATCAGGACAGGCCCGAGGACTGAAGCTTTCTTT.

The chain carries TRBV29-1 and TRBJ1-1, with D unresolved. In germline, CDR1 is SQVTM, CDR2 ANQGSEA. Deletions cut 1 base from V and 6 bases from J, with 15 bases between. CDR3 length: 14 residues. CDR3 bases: TGCAGCGTTGAAGGCGCCGGTACTATCCCTGAAGCTTTCTTT. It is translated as CSVEGAGTIPEAFF.

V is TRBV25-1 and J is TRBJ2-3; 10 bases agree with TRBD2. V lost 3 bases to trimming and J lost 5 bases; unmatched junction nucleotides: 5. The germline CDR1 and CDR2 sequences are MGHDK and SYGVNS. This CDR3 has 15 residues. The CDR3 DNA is TGTGCCAGCAGTGAGTCACTAGCGGGAATAGATACGCAGTATTTT. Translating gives CASSESLAGIDTQYF. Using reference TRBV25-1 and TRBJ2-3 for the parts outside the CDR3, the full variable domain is EADIYQTPRYLVIGTGKKITLECSQTMGHDKMYWYQQDPGMELHLIHYSYGVNSTEKGDLSSESTVSRIRTEHFPLTLESARPSHTSQYLCASSESLAGIDTQYFGPGTRLTVL.

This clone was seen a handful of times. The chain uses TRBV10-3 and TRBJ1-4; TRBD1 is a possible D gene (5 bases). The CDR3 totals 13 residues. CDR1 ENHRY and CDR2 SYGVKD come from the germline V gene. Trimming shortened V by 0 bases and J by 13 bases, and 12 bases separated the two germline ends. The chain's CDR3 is CAISESTDRSLFF. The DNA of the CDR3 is TGTGCCATCAGTGAGTCGACTGACAGATCACTGTTTTTT.

CDR3: CASSLVRGANYGYTF. The CDR3 bases are TGCGCCAGCAGCTTGGTTCGGGGAGCTAACTATGGCTACACCTTC. V and J are TRBV5-1 and TRBJ1-2; D is uncertain. This CDR3 contains 15 residues. Trimming removed 0 bases at V and 0 bases at J, with 9 bases between. Germline CDR1 is SGHRS and CDR2 is YFSETQ.

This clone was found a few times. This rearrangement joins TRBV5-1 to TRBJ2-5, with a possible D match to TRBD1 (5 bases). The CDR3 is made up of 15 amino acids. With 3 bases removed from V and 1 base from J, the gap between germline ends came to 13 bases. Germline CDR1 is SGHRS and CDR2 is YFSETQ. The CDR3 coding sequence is TGCGCCAGCAGCTCTCCCAGGGCGATCCAAGAGACCCAGTACTTC. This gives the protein CASSSPRAIQETQYF. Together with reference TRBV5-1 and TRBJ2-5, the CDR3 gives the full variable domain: KAGVTQTPRYLIKTRGQQVTLSCSPISGHRSVSWYQQTPGQGLQFLFEYFSETQRNKGNFPGRFSGRQFSNSRSEMNVSTLELGDSALYLCASSSPRAIQETQYFGPGTRLLVL.

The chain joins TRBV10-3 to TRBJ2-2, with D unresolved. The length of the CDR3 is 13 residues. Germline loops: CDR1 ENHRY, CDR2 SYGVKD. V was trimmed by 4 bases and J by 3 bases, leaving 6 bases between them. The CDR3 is CAISGLDTGELFF. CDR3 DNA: TGTGCCATCAGTGGGTTAGACACCGGGGAGCTGTTTTTT.

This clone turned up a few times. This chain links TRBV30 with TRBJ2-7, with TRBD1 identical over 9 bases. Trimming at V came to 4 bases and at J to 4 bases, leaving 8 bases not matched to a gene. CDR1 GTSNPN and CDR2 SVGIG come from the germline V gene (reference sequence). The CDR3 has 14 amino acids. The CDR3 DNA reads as TGTGCCTGGACTGGGACAGGGCGGTGGTACGAGCAGTACTTC. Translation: CAWTGTGRWYEQYF.

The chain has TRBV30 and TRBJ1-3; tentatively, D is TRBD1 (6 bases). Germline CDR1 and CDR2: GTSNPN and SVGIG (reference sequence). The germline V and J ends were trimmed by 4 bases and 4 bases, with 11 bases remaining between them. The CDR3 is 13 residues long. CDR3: CAWNREGGNTIYF. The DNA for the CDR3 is TGTGCCTGGAACAGGGAAGGCGGAAACACCATATATTTT. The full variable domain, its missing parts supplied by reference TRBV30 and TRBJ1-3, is SQTIHQWPATLVQPVGSPLSLECTVEGTSNPNLYWYRQAAGRGLQLLFYSVGIGQISSEVPQNLSASRPQDRQFILSSKKLLLSDSGFYLCAWNREGGNTIYFGEGSWLTVV.

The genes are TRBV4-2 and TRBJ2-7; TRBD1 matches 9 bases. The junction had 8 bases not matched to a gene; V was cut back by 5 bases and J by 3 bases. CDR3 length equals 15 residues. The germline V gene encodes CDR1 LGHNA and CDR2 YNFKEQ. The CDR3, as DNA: TGTGCCAGCAGCGTCGGGACAGGGCTATTCTACGAGCAGTACTTC. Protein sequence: CASSVGTGLFYEQYF.

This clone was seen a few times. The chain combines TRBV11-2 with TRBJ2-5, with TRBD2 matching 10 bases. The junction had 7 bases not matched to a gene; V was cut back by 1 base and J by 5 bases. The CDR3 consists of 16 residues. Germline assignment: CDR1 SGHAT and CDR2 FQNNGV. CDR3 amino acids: CASSLAPSGSGETQYF. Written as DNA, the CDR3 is TGTGCCAGCAGCTTAGCTCCTAGCGGGAGTGGGGAGACCCAGTACTTC.

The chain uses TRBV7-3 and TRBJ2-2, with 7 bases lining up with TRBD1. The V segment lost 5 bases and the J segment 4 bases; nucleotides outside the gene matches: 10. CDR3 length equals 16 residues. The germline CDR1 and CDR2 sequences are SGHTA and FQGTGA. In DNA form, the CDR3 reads TGTGCCAGCAGCGCCACGACAGGGCCGGGCACCGGGGAGCTGTTTTTT. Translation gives CASSATTGPGTGELFF.

The CDR3, as DNA: TGCGCCAGCAGCTTGGGTGCGTTGGGGCTCGACGAGCAGTACTTC. Its translation: CASSLGALGLDEQYF. The chain recombines TRBV5-1 with TRBJ2-7, with D perhaps matching TRBD1 (5 bases). V lost 0 bases to trimming and J lost 5 bases, with 15 bases between them. The length of the CDR3 is 15 residues. CDR1 is SGHRS and CDR2 is YFSETQ in the germline V gene.

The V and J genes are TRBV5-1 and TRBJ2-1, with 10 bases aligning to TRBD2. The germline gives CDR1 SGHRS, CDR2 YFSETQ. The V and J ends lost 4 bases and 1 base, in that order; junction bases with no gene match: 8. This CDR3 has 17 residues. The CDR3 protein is CASSGTSGKPSYNEQFF. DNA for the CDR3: TGCGCCAGCAGCGGAACTAGCGGGAAACCATCCTACAATGAGCAGTTCTTC.